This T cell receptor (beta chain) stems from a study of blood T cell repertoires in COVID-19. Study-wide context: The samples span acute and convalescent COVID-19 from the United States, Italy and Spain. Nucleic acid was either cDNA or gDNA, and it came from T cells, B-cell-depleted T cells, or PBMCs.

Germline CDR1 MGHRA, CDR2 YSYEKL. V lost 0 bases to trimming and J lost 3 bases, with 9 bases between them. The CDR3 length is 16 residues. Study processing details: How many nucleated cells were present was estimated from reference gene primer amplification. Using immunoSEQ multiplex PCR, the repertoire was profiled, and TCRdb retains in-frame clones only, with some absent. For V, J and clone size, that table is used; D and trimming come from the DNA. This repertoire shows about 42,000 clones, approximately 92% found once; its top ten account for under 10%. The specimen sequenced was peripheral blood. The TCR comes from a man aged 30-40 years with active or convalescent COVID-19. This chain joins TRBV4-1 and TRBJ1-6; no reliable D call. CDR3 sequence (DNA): TGCGCCAGCAGCCAAGAGCGCGACAACTATAATTCACCCCTCCACTTT. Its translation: CASSQERDNYNSPLHF.